These T cell receptor beta chains were read from a single sample in a study of cytomegalovirus exposure and HLA in healthy donors. Assay used: immunoSEQ multiplex PCR; TCRdb lists only in-frame clones, some missing. Of under 200,000 clones listed, 65% to 85% were seen once; the top ten hold over 3%. Sequencing was carried out using PBMCs. These receptors came from a woman aged 45 to 65 in good health and CMV-seropositive. Both conserved end residues are part of each CDR3. The order of the fields is J gene, D gene, CDR3 length, V gene, clone size, CDR3 protein, CDR3 DNA. A D gene is named only where the DNA matches it firmly. Clone size is stated in some rows and not others, as once, few, many or a class when expanded.

J: TRBJ1-3; D: .; length: 14; V: TRBV7-2; size: .; CDR3: CASSTSRSGNTIYF; DNA: TGTGCCAGCAGTACCTCCCGGAGTGGAAACACCATATATTTT
J: TRBJ2-3; D: TRBD2; length: 17; V: TRBV13; size: .; CDR3: CASSSYGLAGGTDTQYF; DNA: TGTGCCAGCAGCTCCTACGGACTAGCGGGAGGCACAGATACGCAGTATTTT
J: TRBJ2-5; D: .; length: 13; V: TRBV19; size: .; CDR3: CASSHDSQETQYF; DNA: TGTGCCAGTAGTCACGACAGCCAAGAGACCCAGTACTTC
J: TRBJ2-5; D: TRBD2; length: 16; V: TRBV28; size: once; CDR3: CASSSPGTSGQETQYF; DNA: TGTGCCAGCAGTTCGCCCGGGACTAGCGGACAAGAGACCCAGTACTTC
J: TRBJ1-2; D: TRBD1; length: 16; V: TRBV6-6; size: once; CDR3: CASSPDRQGQLYGYTF; DNA: TGTGCCAGCAGCCCGGACAGGCAGGGACAGCTCTATGGCTACACCTTC
J: TRBJ1-1; D: .; length: 16; V: TRBV19; size: few; CDR3: CASSIASGSMATEAFF; DNA: TGTGCCAGTAGTATAGCGTCAGGGTCGATGGCCACTGAAGCTTTCTTT
J: TRBJ2-1; D: TRBD2; length: 16; V: TRBV15; size: few; CDR3: CATSSGRRGGPDEQFF; DNA: TGTGCCACCAGCAGTGGTAGGCGGGGGGGCCCAGATGAGCAGTTCTTC
J: TRBJ2-3; D: .; length: 14; V: TRBV30; size: .; CDR3: CAWDGRGYTDTQYF; DNA: TGTGCCTGGGATGGCCGGGGGTACACAGATACGCAGTATTTT
J: TRBJ2-3; D: TRBD2; length: 18; V: TRBV15; size: few; CDR3: CATSRDLGWREGRDTQYF; DNA: TGTGCCACCAGCAGAGATTTAGGGTGGCGGGAGGGTCGAGATACGCAGTATTTT
J: TRBJ1-1; D: .; length: 11; V: TRBV30; size: .; CDR3: CACHRFAEAFF; DNA: TGTGCCTGCCACAGGTTCGCTGAAGCTTTCTTT
J: TRBJ2-1; D: .; length: 13; V: TRBV7-2; size: .; CDR3: CASMAGRHNEQFF; DNA: TGTGCCAGCATGGCGGGACGGCACAATGAGCAGTTCTTC
J: TRBJ1-2; D: TRBD1; length: 18; V: TRBV11-3; size: few; CDR3: CASSSRLSQGAIVGGYTF; DNA: TGTGCCAGCAGCTCCCGACTATCTCAGGGGGCGATCGTCGGAGGCTACACCTTC
J: TRBJ2-3; D: .; length: 18; V: TRBV5-1; size: .; CDR3: CASSGRFSPGQTTDTQYF; DNA: TGCGCCAGCAGCGGGAGGTTTTCTCCGGGACAGACCACAGATACGCAGTATTTT
J: TRBJ2-6; D: TRBD1; length: 16; V: TRBV29-1; size: .; CDR3: CSVEGTGDSGANVLTF; DNA: TGCAGCGTTGAGGGGACAGGGGATTCTGGGGCCAACGTCCTGACTTTC
J: TRBJ1-1; D: .; length: 15; V: TRBV7-2; size: .; CDR3: CASSLEGDWDTEAFF; DNA: TGTGCCAGCAGCTTAGAGGGGGATTGGGACACTGAAGCTTTCTTT
J: TRBJ1-3; D: TRBD1; length: 15; V: TRBV19; size: .; CDR3: CASSPGTGSGNTIYF; DNA: TGTGCCAGTAGTCCCGGGACAGGCTCTGGAAACACCATATATTTT
J: TRBJ2-2; D: .; length: 14; V: TRBV6-4; size: .; CDR3: CASSVTRRSGELFF; DNA: TGTGCCAGCAGTGTAACCCGCCGGTCCGGGGAGCTGTTTTTT
J: TRBJ2-1; D: TRBD2; length: 16; V: TRBV4-3; size: .; CDR3: CASSQEAGTSYNEQFF; DNA: TGCGCCAGCAGCCAAGAAGCGGGGACCTCCTACAATGAGCAGTTCTTC